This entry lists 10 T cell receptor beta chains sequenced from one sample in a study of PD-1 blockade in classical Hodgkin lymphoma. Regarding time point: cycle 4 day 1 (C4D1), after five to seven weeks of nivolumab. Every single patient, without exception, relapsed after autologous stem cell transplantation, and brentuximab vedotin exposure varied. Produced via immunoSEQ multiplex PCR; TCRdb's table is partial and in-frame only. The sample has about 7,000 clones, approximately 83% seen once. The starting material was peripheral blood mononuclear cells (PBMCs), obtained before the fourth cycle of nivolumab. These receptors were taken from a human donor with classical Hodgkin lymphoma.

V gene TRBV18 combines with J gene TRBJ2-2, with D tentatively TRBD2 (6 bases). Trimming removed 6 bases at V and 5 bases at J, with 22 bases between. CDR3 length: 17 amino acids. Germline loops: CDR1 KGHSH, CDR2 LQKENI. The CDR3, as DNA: TGTGCCAGCTCGACGGCCCAGCCGGGAGTGGATACCGGGGAGCTGTTTTTT. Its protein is CASSTAQPGVDTGELFF.

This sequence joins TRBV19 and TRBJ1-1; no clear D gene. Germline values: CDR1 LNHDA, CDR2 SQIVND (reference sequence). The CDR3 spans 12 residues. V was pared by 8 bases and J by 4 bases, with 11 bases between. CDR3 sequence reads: CASGPQSTEAFF. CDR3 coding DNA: TGTGCCAGTGGGCCGCAGAGCACTGAAGCTTTCTTT.

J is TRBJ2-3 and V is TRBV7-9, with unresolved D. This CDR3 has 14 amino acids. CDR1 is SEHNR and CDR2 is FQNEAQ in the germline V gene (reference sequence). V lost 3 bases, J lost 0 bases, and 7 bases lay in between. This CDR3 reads CASSFGVSTDTQYF. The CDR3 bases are TGTGCCAGCAGCTTTGGGGTTAGCACAGATACGCAGTATTTT.

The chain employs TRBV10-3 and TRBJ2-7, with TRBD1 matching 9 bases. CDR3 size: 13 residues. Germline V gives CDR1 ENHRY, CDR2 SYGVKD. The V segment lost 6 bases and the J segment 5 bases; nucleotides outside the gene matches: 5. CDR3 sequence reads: CAISRDRDDEQYF. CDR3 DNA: TGTGCCATCAGCCGGGACAGGGACGACGAGCAGTACTTC.

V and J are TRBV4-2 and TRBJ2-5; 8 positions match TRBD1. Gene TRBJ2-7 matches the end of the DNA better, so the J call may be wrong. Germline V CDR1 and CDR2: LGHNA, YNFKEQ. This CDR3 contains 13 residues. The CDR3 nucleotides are TGTGCCAGCAGCCCTGGACAGGGTATCGAGCAGTACTTC. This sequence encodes CASSPGQGIEQYF.

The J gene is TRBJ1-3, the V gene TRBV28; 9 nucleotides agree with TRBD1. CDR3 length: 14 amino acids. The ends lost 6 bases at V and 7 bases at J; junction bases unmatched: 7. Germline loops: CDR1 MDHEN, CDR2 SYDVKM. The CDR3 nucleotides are TGTGCCAGCAGACCGGGACAGGGAGGGAACACCATATATTTT. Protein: CASRPGQGGNTIYF.

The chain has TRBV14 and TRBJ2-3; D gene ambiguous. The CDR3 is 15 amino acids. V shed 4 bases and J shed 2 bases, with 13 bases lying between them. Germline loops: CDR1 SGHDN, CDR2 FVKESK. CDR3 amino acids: CASSRHGADTDTQYF. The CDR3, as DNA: TGTGCCAGCAGCCGTCACGGCGCTGACACAGATACGCAGTATTTT.

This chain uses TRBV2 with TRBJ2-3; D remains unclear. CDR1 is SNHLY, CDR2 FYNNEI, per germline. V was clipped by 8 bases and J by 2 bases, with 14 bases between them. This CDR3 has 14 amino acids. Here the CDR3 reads CASLGAIDTDTQYF. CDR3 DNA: TGTGCCAGCTTAGGAGCGATCGACACAGATACGCAGTATTTT. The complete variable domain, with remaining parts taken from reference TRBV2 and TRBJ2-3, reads EPEVTQTPSHQVTQMGQEVILRCVPISNHLYFYWYRQILGQKVEFLVSFYNNEISEKSEIFDDQFSVERPDGSNFTLKIRSTKLEDSAMYFCASLGAIDTDTQYFGPGTRLTVL.

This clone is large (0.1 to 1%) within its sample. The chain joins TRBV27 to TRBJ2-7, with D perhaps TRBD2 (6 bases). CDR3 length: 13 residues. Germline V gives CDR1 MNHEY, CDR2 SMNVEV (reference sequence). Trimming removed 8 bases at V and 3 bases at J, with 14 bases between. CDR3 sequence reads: CASGLPGLYEQYF. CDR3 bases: TGTGCCAGCGGCCTCCCGGGACTCTACGAGCAGTACTTC.

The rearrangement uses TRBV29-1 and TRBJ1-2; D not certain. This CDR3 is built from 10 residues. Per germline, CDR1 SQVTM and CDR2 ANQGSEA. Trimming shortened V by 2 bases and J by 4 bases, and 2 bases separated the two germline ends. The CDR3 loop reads CSVESYGYTF. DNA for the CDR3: TGCAGCGTTGAATCCTATGGCTACACCTTC.